These 30 T cell receptor beta chains originate from one sample sequenced in a study of shared clonotypes between healthy human individuals. Terminally differentiated effector memory CD45RA+ cells were excluded from the naive CD8 cells, which were CD45RO-negative and positively selected for CCR7. TCRdb's table, derived via immunoSEQ multiplex PCR, lists solely in-frame clones and lacks some. The profile covers some 800,000 clones, with over 90% appearing a single time and 24% taken by the ten largest. Sequencing used naive CD8+ T cells sorted from blood. These receptor sequences come from a man under 40 in good health.

The J gene is TRBJ1-1, the V gene TRBV20-1; D is undetermined. The CDR3 is made up of 11 amino acids. V dropped 5 bases and J dropped 8 bases, with 12 bases sitting between them. Germline lookup yields CDR1 DFQATT and CDR2 SNEGSKA (reference sequence). The CDR3 spells CSASKVEEAFF. In DNA form, the CDR3 reads TGCAGTGCTTCCAAAGTGGAGGAAGCTTTCTTT.

This chain links TRBV7-9 with TRBJ2-5; 10 nucleotides align to TRBD1. This CDR3 spans 19 amino acids. The germline gives CDR1 SEHNR, CDR2 FQNEAQ (reference sequence). V shed 0 bases and J 1 base; nucleotides not matched to a gene: 11. The CDR3: CASSLAGPRTGGSQETQYF. For the CDR3, the DNA is TGTGCCAGCAGCTTAGCGGGCCCTCGGACAGGGGGTTCCCAAGAGACCCAGTACTTC.

A remark on this clone: The same CDR3 can be traced to other DNA sequences in this sample. This chain uses TRBV7-9 with TRBJ2-1, with D perhaps TRBD2 (5 bases). From germline, CDR1 is SEHNR and CDR2 FQNEAQ (reference sequence). V was shortened by 1 base and J by 7 bases, with 11 bases between the two germline ends. The CDR3 is made up of 14 amino acids. The CDR3 is CASSLGGVGNEQFF. The CDR3 DNA follows: TGTGCCAGCAGCTTAGGGGGAGTGGGGAATGAGCAGTTCTTC. Combining the CDR3 with reference TRBV7-9 and TRBJ2-1 gives the whole variable domain DTGVSQNPRHKITKRGQNVTFRCDPISEHNRLYWYRQTLGQGPEFLTYFQNEAQLEKSRLLSDRFSAERPKGSFSTLEIQRTEQGDSAMYLCASSLGGVGNEQFFGPGTRLTVL.

The J gene is TRBJ2-7, the V gene TRBV6-1, with D maybe TRBD1 (6 bases). Per the germline V gene, CDR1 is MNHNS and CDR2 is SASEGT. The CDR3 runs 16 residues. V was pared by 4 bases and J by 6 bases, with 22 bases between. The chain's CDR3 is CASSGTDGTFFAEQYF. CDR3 coding DNA: TGTGCCAGCAGTGGAACCGACGGGACATTTTTTGCCGAGCAGTACTTC.

A single count supports this clone. V is TRBV11-2 and J is TRBJ2-5; D assignment may be TRBD1 or TRBD2 (6 bases each). The V gene's germline CDR1 is SGHAT and CDR2 FQNNGV. This CDR3 has 16 amino acids. Trimming left V 2 bases short and J 1 base short, with 14 bases between. The CDR3 here is CASSLTFRGGQETQYF. For the CDR3, the DNA is TGTGCCAGCAGCTTAACTTTCAGGGGAGGCCAAGAGACCCAGTACTTC.

The chain carries TRBV14 and TRBJ2-7; D is unclear. The CDR3 is 13 residues long. Looked up from germline, CDR1 is SGHDN and CDR2 is FVKESK. V lost 3 bases and J 3 bases, leaving 9 bases between the germline ends. The CDR3 reads CASSHGRVYEQYF. The DNA of the CDR3 is TGTGCCAGCAGCCACGGCCGAGTCTACGAGCAGTACTTC. Drawing the rest from reference TRBV14 and TRBJ2-7, the complete variable domain is EAGVTQFPSHSVIEKGQTVTLRCDPISGHDNLYWYRRVMGKEIKFLLHFVKESKQDESGMPNNRFLAERTGGTYSTLKVQPAELEDSGVYFCASSHGRVYEQYFGPGTRLTVT.

The chain carries TRBV27 and TRBJ2-1; 7 bases align to TRBD2. V trimming: 6 bases; J trimming: 10 bases; junction bases outside the gene matches: 12. This CDR3 spans 14 amino acids. Germline V lookup: CDR1 MNHEY, CDR2 SMNVEV (reference sequence). CDR3: CASSKSKAGNEQFF. As DNA, the CDR3 is TGTGCCAGCAGCAAATCGAAAGCGGGAAACGAGCAGTTCTTC.

The chain joins TRBV5-5 to TRBJ2-7; D is ambiguous. Looked up from germline, CDR1 is SGHKS and CDR2 is YYEKEE (reference sequence). This CDR3 comprises 14 residues. Between the trimmed V and J ends, which lost 3 bases and 2 bases, there was a span of 12 bases. The CDR3 DNA reads as TGTGCCAGCAGCTACCGGACCTCTACCTACGAGCAGTACTTC. Residues: CASSYRTSTYEQYF.

V and J are TRBV6-1 and TRBJ1-5; 10 bases align to TRBD1. CDR3 length: 20 residues. CDR1 and CDR2 (germline): MNHNS, SASEGT. The trim removed 0 bases at V and 4 bases at J, leaving 15 bases unmatched. CDR3 sequence reads: CASSEAINRDRGYTNQPQHF. Here the CDR3 DNA reads TGTGCCAGCAGTGAAGCGATTAACCGGGACAGGGGATATACAAATCAGCCCCAGCATTTT.

The chain joins TRBV27 to TRBJ2-1; 10 nucleotides match TRBD1. J gave up 9 bases and V 8 bases, and 13 bases lay outside the gene matches. CDR1 is MNHEY, CDR2 SMNVEV, per germline (reference sequence). CDR3 size: 15 residues. CDR3 protein: CASGRSGQGYGEQFF. Written as DNA, the CDR3 is TGTGCCAGCGGTCGATCGGGACAGGGGTATGGTGAGCAGTTCTTC.

The CDR3 region is CASSERPDRGGGSYNEQFF. The CDR3, as DNA: TGTGCCAGCAGTGAAAGGCCCGATAGAGGCGGAGGCTCCTACAATGAGCAGTTCTTC. The J gene is TRBJ2-1, the V gene TRBV6-1; D is perhaps TRBD2 (5 bases). V lost 2 bases to trimming and J lost 0 bases, with 20 bases between them. The CDR3 spans 19 residues. Per germline, CDR1 MNHNS and CDR2 SASEGT.

The chain employs TRBV6-1 and TRBJ1-5; D remains ambiguous. Trimming cost V 0 bases and J 1 base, with 16 bases left between them. The germline CDR1 and CDR2 sequences are MNHNS and SASEGT. This CDR3 spans 18 amino acids. CDR3 nucleotides: TGTGCCAGCAGTGAAGCACCTCACCTCCTTTGGAGCAATCAGCCCCAGCATTTT. It specifies CASSEAPHLLWSNQPQHF.

The J gene is TRBJ2-1, the V gene TRBV10-1; TRBD1 matches at 10 bases. With 8 bases clipped from V and 10 bases from J, the junction kept 14 bases outside the gene matches. This CDR3 has 15 amino acids. Germline CDR1 is WNHNN and CDR2 is SYGVQD (reference sequence). CDR3 in amino acids: CASATGTGESEEQFF. DNA of the CDR3: TGCGCCAGCGCCACCGGGACAGGGGAATCGGAGGAGCAGTTCTTC.

V and J are TRBV9 and TRBJ2-5; tentatively, D is TRBD2 (6 bases). V was pared by 0 bases and J by 5 bases, with 23 bases between. Germline V lookup: CDR1 SGDLS, CDR2 YYNGEE. This CDR3 contains 18 residues. The CDR3 nucleotides read TGTGCCAGCAGCGTAGAGCCCCCCGGGACTGCGTGGGGGGAGACCCAGTACTTC. Translating gives CASSVEPPGTAWGETQYF.

The chain recombines TRBV10-3 with TRBJ2-3; a possible D gene is TRBD2 (6 bases). CDR1 and CDR2 (germline): ENHRY, SYGVKD. V was clipped by 7 bases and J by 1 base, with 21 bases between them. The CDR3 runs to 17 residues. DNA for the CDR3: TGTGCCATCACCCTGGGGGGACCGGGAGAGGGCACAGATACGCAGTATTTT. This gives the protein CAITLGGPGEGTDTQYF.

This rearrangement joins TRBV5-5 to TRBJ2-1; the D is unclear. Trimming stripped 2 bases from V and 10 bases from J, with 13 bases between. The CDR3 is 13 amino acids. Germline V CDR1 and CDR2: SGHKS, YYEKEE (reference sequence). The DNA of the CDR3 is TGTGCCAGCAGCTTTACTCTTAGAGCGGAGCAGTTCTTC. As protein: CASSFTLRAEQFF.

CDR3 loop: CASSLDMGAGELFF. In DNA form, the CDR3 reads TGTGCCAGCAGCTTAGATATGGGGGCCGGGGAGCTGTTTTTT. J is TRBJ2-2 and V is TRBV11-3, with D possibly being TRBD1 or TRBD2 (5 bases each). The V end lost 0 bases, the J end lost 6 bases, and 8 bases lay between the germline ends. Germline CDR1 reads SGHNT; CDR2 reads YENEEA. The CDR3 covers 14 residues.

The chain joins TRBV7-3 to TRBJ2-5; 14 bases match TRBD2. The CDR3 runs to 17 residues. The J segment lost 5 bases and the V segment lost 4 bases, leaving 9 bases of the junction unmatched. Germline loops: CDR1 SGHTA, CDR2 FQGTGA. The CDR3 reads CASSSHRLAGGEETQYF. DNA for the CDR3: TGTGCCAGCAGCTCCCACCGACTAGCGGGAGGGGAGGAGACCCAGTACTTC.

The V call is TRBV19, the J call TRBJ2-2; 9 bases are a match to TRBD1. The trim removed 7 bases at V and 4 bases at J, leaving 4 bases unmatched. The CDR3 runs 14 residues. CDR1 and CDR2 (germline): LNHDA, SQIVND (reference sequence). The CDR3 is CASTLTGGTGELFF. CDR3 coding DNA: TGTGCCAGTACCCTGACAGGGGGCACCGGGGAGCTGTTTTTT.

This rearrangement joins TRBV7-8 to TRBJ2-1; the D gene is possibly TRBD2 (6 bases). CDR1 is SGHVS and CDR2 is FQNEAQ in the germline V gene. The CDR3 contains 15 residues. Trimming shortened V by 5 bases and J by 8 bases, and 19 bases separated the two germline ends. The DNA for the CDR3 is TGTGCCAGCAGCCCGCCCGGACCGCGGGGAGATGAGCAGTTCTTC. This encodes CASSPPGPRGDEQFF.

This rearrangement joins TRBV11-2 to TRBJ2-7; tentatively, D is TRBD2 (5 bases). The CDR3 spans 16 residues. The V end lost 0 bases, the J end lost 3 bases, and 15 bases lay between the germline ends. Germline V gene sequence: CDR1 SGHAT, CDR2 FQNNGV. CDR3 sequence (DNA): TGTGCCAGCAGCTTAGAAAACCCCGGGAATGTCTACGAGCAGTACTTC. Protein product: CASSLENPGNVYEQYF.

The CDR3 region has the DNA TGTGCCAGCAGCTTGAAGGGCATGAACACTGAAGCTTTCTTT. Translated: CASSLKGMNTEAFF. The gene calls are TRBV7-2 and TRBJ1-1; D gene unclear. Trimming left V 3 bases short and J 0 bases short, with 8 bases between. Per the germline V gene, CDR1 is SGHTA and CDR2 is FQGNSA. This CDR3 contains 14 residues. Full variable domain (missing parts from reference TRBV7-2 and TRBJ1-1): GAGVSQSPSNKVTEKGKDVELRCDPISGHTALYWYRQSLGQGLEFLIYFQGNSAPDKSGLPSDRFSAERTGGSVSTLTIQRTQQEDSAVYLCASSLKGMNTEAFFGQGTRLTVV.

This chain links TRBV6-4 with TRBJ2-2; D is perhaps TRBD2 (5 bases). Germline V CDR1 and CDR2: MRHNA, SNTAGT. Trimming removed 3 bases from V and 3 bases from J, with 5 bases in between. This CDR3 is 13 amino acids long. The CDR3 DNA reads TGTGCCAGCAGTGAGCGGGACACCGGGGAGCTGTTTTTT. Protein product: CASSERDTGELFF.

This chain links TRBV27 with TRBJ2-1; the D gene is possibly TRBD2 (6 bases). V was cut by 6 bases and J by 4 bases, with 16 bases left in between. This CDR3 has 15 amino acids. Germline lookup yields CDR1 MNHEY and CDR2 SMNVEV (reference sequence). The CDR3 sequence is CASSPGGPGYNEQFF. Here the CDR3 DNA reads TGTGCCAGCAGCCCAGGAGGGCCTGGGTACAATGAGCAGTTCTTC.

A remark on this clone: The sample has other DNA sequences that encode this CDR3 too. The chain combines TRBV7-9 with TRBJ1-1; D remains unclear. Trimming left V 8 bases short and J 5 bases short, with 9 bases between. The V gene's germline CDR1 is SEHNR and CDR2 FQNEAQ (reference sequence). CDR3 size: 11 residues. The CDR3 sequence is CASSGGTEAFF. CDR3 in DNA: TGTGCCAGCTCTGGAGGTACTGAAGCTTTCTTT.

In DNA, the CDR3 is TGCGCCAGCAGCCAAGAGGACAGAAACAATCAGCCCCAGCATTTT. Protein sequence: CASSQEDRNNQPQHF. The genes are TRBV4-1 and TRBJ1-5; a possible D gene is TRBD1 (6 bases). Germline CDR1 reads MGHRA; CDR2 reads YSYEKL. V was cut by 0 bases and J by 3 bases, with 9 bases left in between. The CDR3 loop spans 15 amino acids.

This clone was seen a single time. The chain has TRBV2 and TRBJ1-5, with 7 bases aligning to TRBD1. V shed 6 bases and J 1 base; nucleotides not matched to a gene: 9. The CDR3 contains 16 residues. CDR1 and CDR2 from the germline V gene are SNHLY and FYNNEI. CDR3 DNA: TGTGCCAGCAGGGGGTCCCGGGACAGCAGCAATCAGCCCCAGCATTTT. Its protein is CASRGSRDSSNQPQHF.

This chain links TRBV10-3 with TRBJ1-4, with 7 bases lining up with TRBD1. This CDR3 comprises 14 residues. Looked up from germline, CDR1 is ENHRY and CDR2 is SYGVKD. V was clipped by 3 bases and J by 8 bases; unmatched bases: 6. CDR3 loop: CAISELQGEEKLFF. CDR3 coding DNA: TGTGCCATCAGTGAACTTCAGGGGGAAGAAAAACTGTTTTTT.

The genes are TRBV9 and TRBJ2-7; D gene ambiguous. Trimming stripped 0 bases from V and 3 bases from J, with 10 bases between. The CDR3 has 14 residues. From germline, CDR1 is SGDLS and CDR2 YYNGEE. DNA of the CDR3: TGTGCCAGCAGCGTAGGGACGCGCAGCTACGAGCAGTACTTC. Translating it yields CASSVGTRSYEQYF. The entire variable domain, with the rest obtained from reference TRBV9 and TRBJ2-7, is as follows: DSGVTQTPKHLITATGQRVTLRCSPRSGDLSVYWYQQSLDQGLQFLIQYYNGEERAKGNILERFSAQQFPDLHSELNLSSLELGDSALYFCASSVGTRSYEQYFGPGTRLTVT.

The CDR3 loop is CASSQDHLDEQFF. CDR3 coding DNA: TGCGCCAGCAGCCAAGATCATTTGGATGAGCAGTTCTTC. The J gene is TRBJ2-1, the V gene TRBV4-1, with D unclear. Trimming removed 0 bases at V and 8 bases at J, with 8 bases between. CDR3 length: 13 amino acids. From germline, CDR1 is MGHRA and CDR2 YSYEKL.